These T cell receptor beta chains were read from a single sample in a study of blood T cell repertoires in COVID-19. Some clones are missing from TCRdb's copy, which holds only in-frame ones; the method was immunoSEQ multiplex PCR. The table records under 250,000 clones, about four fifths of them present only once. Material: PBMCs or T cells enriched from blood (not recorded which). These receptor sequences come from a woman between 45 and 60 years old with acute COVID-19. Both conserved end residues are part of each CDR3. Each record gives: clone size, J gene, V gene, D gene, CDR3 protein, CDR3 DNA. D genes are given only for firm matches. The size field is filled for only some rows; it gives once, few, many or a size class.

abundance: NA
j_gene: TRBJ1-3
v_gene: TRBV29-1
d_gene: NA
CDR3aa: CSLKGAGNTIYF
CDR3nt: TGCAGCCTGAAGGGGGCTGGAAACACCATATATTTT

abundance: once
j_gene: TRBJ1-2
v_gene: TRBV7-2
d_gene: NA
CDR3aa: CASSLGPRTNYGYTF
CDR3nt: TGTGCCAGCAGCTTAGGACCCAGGACTAACTATGGCTACACCTTC

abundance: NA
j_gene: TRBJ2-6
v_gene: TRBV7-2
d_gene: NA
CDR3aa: CASSLRGGANVLTF
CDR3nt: TGTGCCAGCAGCTTGCGTGGTGGGGCCAACGTCCTGACTTTC

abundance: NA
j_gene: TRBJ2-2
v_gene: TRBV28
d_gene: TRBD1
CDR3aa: CASSIYGTGGSGELFF
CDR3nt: TGTGCCAGCAGTATCTACGGGACAGGGGGCTCCGGGGAGCTGTTTTTT

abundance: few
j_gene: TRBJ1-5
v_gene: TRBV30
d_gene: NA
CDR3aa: CAWSVGRSQPQHF
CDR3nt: TGTGCCTGGAGTGTTGGCAGGTCCCAGCCCCAGCATTTT

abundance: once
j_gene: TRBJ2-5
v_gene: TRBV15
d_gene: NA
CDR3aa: CATSRDRAQETQYF
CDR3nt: TGTGCCACCAGCAGAGACAGGGCCCAAGAGACCCAGTACTTC

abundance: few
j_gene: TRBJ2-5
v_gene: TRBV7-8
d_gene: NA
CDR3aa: CASSSQETQYF
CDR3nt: TGTGCCAGCAGCTCTCAAGAGACCCAGTACTTC

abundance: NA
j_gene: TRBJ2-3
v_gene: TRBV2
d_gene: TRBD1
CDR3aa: CASRAGGSGTDTQYF
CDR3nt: TGTGCCAGCAGAGCAGGGGGTTCAGGCACAGATACGCAGTATTTT

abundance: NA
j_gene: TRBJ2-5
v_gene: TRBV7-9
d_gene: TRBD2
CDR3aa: CASSQGASGRIFQETQYF
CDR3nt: TGTGCCAGCAGCCAAGGGGCTAGCGGGAGGATTTTCCAAGAGACCCAGTACTTC

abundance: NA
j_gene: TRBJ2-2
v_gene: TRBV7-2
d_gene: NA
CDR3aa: CASSLDRNTGELFF
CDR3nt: TGTGCCAGCAGCTTAGACAGGAACACCGGGGAGCTGTTTTTT

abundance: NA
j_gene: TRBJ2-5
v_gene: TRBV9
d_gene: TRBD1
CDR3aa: CASSEQGARETQYF
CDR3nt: TGTGCCAGCAGCGAACAGGGGGCGAGAGAGACCCAGTACTTC

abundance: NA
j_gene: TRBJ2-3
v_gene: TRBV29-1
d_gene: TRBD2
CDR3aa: CSVTTSGDPTDTQYF
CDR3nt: TGCAGCGTGACGACTAGCGGGGACCCCACAGATACGCAGTATTTT

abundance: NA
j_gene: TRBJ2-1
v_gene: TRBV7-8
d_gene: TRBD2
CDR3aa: CASSLGPGLAGGRGFF
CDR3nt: TGTGCCAGCAGCTTAGGGCCGGGACTAGCGGGGGGCCGGGGGTTCTTC

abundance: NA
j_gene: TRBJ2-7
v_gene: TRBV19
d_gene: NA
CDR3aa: CASSIASSYEQYF
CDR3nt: TGTGCCAGTAGTATCGCTAGCTCCTACGAGCAGTACTTC

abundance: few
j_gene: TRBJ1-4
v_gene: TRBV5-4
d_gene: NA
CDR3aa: CASSPGGSGEKLFF
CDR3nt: TGTGCCAGCAGCCCGGGGGGGAGCGGCGAAAAACTGTTTTTT

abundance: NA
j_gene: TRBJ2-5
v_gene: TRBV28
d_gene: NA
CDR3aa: CASSFRGFDHETQYF
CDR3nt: TGTGCCAGCAGTTTTCGGGGGTTTGATCATGAGACCCAGTACTTC

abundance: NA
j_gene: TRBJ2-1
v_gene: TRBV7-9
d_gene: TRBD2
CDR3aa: CASSLVRLAEDNEQFF
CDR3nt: TGTGCCAGCAGCTTAGTCCGGCTAGCGGAAGACAATGAGCAGTTCTTC

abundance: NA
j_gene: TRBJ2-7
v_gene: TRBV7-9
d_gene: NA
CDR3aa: CASEDYAYEQYF
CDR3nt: TGTGCCAGCGAGGACTACGCCTACGAGCAGTACTTC

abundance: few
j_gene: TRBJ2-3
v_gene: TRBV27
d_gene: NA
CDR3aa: CASSLGTDTQYF
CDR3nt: TGTGCCAGCAGCCTCGGCACAGATACGCAGTATTTT

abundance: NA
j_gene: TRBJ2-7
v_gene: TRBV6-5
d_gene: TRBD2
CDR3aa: CASSYQAGGTVEQYF
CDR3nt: TGTGCCAGCAGTTACCAGGCGGGAGGGACCGTGGAGCAGTACTTC

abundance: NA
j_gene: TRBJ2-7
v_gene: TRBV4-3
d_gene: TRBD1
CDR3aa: CASSQETGASYEQYF
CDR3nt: TGCGCCAGCAGCCAAGAGACAGGGGCCTCCTACGAGCAGTACTTC

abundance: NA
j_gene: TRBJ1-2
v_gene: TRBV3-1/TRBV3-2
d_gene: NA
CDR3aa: CASSQDRRVPGYTF
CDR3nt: TGTGCCAGCAGCCAAGATCGCAGGGTTCCTGGCTACACCTTC

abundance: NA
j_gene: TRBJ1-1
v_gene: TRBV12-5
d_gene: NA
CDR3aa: CASGTGQQTEAFF
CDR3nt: TGTGCTAGTGGTACCGGACAGCAAACTGAAGCTTTCTTT

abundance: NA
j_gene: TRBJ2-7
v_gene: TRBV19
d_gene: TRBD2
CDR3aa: CASSSGGPYEQYF
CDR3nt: TGTGCCAGTAGTAGCGGGGGGCCCTACGAGCAGTACTTC

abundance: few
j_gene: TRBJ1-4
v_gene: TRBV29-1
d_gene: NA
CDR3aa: CSVEDQRTANEKLFF
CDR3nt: TGCAGCGTTGAAGATCAGCGGACGGCGAATGAAAAACTGTTTTTT

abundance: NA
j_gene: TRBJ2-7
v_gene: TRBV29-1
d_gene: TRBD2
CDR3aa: CSVLPVAGGYEQYF
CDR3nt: TGCAGCGTCCTCCCGGTGGCGGGAGGGTACGAGCAGTACTTC

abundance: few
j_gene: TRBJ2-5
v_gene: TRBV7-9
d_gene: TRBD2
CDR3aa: CASSLFSNSGGGGETQYF
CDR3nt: TGTGCCAGCAGCTTATTCTCCAATAGCGGGGGGGGCGGAGAGACCCAGTACTTC

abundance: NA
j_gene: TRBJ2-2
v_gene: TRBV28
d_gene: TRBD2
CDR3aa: CASSYPLRLAGGNTGELFF
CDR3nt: TGTGCCAGCAGTTACCCTCTTCGACTAGCGGGGGGTAACACCGGGGAGCTGTTTTTT

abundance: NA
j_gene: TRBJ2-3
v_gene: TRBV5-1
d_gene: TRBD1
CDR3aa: CASSPGGTGGTDTQYF
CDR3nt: TGCGCCAGCAGCCCGGGCGGGACAGGGGGCACAGATACGCAGTATTTT

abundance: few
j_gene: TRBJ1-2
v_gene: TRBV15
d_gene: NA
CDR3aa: CATSSPGTSSKANYGYTF
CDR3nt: TGTGCCACCAGCAGTCCAGGAACAAGTTCTAAAGCTAACTATGGCTACACCTTC

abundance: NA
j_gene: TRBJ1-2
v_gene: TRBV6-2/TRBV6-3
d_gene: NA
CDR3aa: CASSQQGPYGYTF
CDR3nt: TGTGCCAGCAGCCAACAGGGACCCTATGGCTACACCTTC

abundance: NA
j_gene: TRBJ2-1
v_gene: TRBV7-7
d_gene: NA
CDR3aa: CASSPLSGPYNEQFF
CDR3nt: TGTGCCAGCAGCCCCCTTAGCGGACCTTACAATGAGCAGTTCTTC

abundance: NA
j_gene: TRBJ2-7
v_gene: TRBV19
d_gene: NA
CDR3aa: CASSIGTRAYEQYF
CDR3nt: TGTGCCAGTAGTATCGGGACAAGAGCCTACGAGCAGTACTTC

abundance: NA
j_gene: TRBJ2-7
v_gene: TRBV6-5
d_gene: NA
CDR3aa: CASSYSKGTYEQYF
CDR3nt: TGTGCCAGCAGTTACTCGAAGGGGACCTACGAGCAGTACTTC